The 29 T cell receptor beta chains in this list originate from one sample, sequenced in a study of cytomegalovirus exposure and HLA in healthy donors. The PCR employed 60 Vbeta primers together with 13 Jbeta primers. Assay: immunoSEQ multiplex PCR; the TCRdb copy retains only in-frame clones and omits some. The sample carries approximately 110,000 clones, 67% recorded once. Material: PBMCs. The receptors shown here come from a man younger than 35 in good health and CMV-seropositive.

This clone occurred a few times. The CDR3 protein is CASSRDLVNYEQYF. In DNA, the CDR3 is TGTGCCAGCAGCCGGGACTTAGTGAACTACGAGCAGTACTTC. The chain links TRBV7-2 to TRBJ2-7; possible D gene TRBD2, 6 bases. The CDR3 is 14 residues long. The V end was cut by 5 bases, the J end by 3 bases, with 14 bases between. CDR1 is SGHTA and CDR2 is FQGNSA in the germline V gene.

The J gene is TRBJ1-5, the V gene TRBV19; no firm D call. There are 15 residues in the CDR3. V shed 3 bases and J shed 0 bases, with 9 bases lying between them. Germline V gene lookup returns CDR1 LNHDA and CDR2 SQIVND (reference sequence). CDR3 amino acids: CASSITEYSNQPQHF. The CDR3, as DNA: TGTGCCAGTAGTATTACAGAGTATAGCAATCAGCCCCAGCATTTT.

In this sample, this clone turned up a few times. The V call is TRBV6-6, the J call TRBJ2-7, with TRBD1 matching over 7 bases. CDR1 is MNHNY, CDR2 SVGAGI, per germline (reference sequence). The CDR3 totals 15 residues. V trimming: 5 bases; J trimming: 2 bases; junction bases outside the gene matches: 9. The CDR3 protein is CASSTRQGYPYEQYV. As DNA, the CDR3 is TGTGCCAGCAGTACTCGACAGGGCTACCCCTACGAGCAGTACGTC.

The chain carries TRBV7-2 and TRBJ2-7; 9 nucleotides align to TRBD2. This CDR3 region has 15 residues. Germline V gene data show CDR1 as SGHTA and CDR2 as FQGNSA. The junction had 4 bases not matched to a gene; V was cut back by 4 bases and J by 0 bases. CDR3 DNA sequence: TGTGCCAGCAGCTATAGCGGGGGTAGCTCCTACGAGCAGTACTTC. It codes for CASSYSGGSSYEQYF.

The rearrangement joins TRBV5-1 to TRBJ2-7, with 7 bases that match TRBD2. With 2 bases clipped from V and 6 bases from J, the junction kept 5 bases outside the gene matches. CDR1 is SGHRS, CDR2 YFSETQ, per germline. The CDR3 is 13 amino acids. The DNA for the CDR3 is TGCGCCAGCAGCTTTCGGGAGGAGTCCGAGCAGTACTTC. The encoded protein is CASSFREESEQYF.

This chain connects TRBV5-4 to TRBJ1-2; weak D call: TRBD1 (5 bases). With 0 bases removed from V and 8 bases from J, the gap between germline ends came to 8 bases. This CDR3 has 12 amino acids. Germline V gene data show CDR1 as SGHNT and CDR2 as YYREEE (reference sequence). The CDR3 nucleotides read TGTGCCAGCAGCTTGGGGGACTTGGGCTACACCTTC. This codes for CASSLGDLGYTF. Full variable domain (remainder filled in from reference TRBV5-4 and TRBJ1-2): ETGVTQSPTHLIKTRGQQVTLRCSSQSGHNTVSWYQQALGQGPQFIFQYYREEENGRGNFPPRFSGLQFPNYSSELNVNALELDDSALYLCASSLGDLGYTFGSGTRLTVV.

This clone was picked up a small number of times. The J gene is TRBJ1-2, the V gene TRBV11-2, with TRBD1 identical over 10 bases. From germline, CDR1 is SGHAT and CDR2 FQNNGV. The V and J ends lost 6 bases and 8 bases, in that order; junction bases with no gene match: 15. This CDR3 has 16 amino acids. In nucleotides, the CDR3 is TGTGCCAGCAGTCCCACCCGTGACAGGGGGCGATTCGGCTACACCTTC. Translation: CASSPTRDRGRFGYTF.

This sequence joins TRBV5-6 and TRBJ2-5, with 10 positions matching TRBD2. In germline, CDR1 is SGHDT, CDR2 YYEEEE. Losses at the gene ends were 7 bases for V and 3 bases for J; bases not matched to a gene: 9. The CDR3 runs 15 residues. The CDR3 DNA reads as TGTGCCAGCGGCGGGACTAGCGCTCAGAAAGAGACCCAGTACTTC. This gives the protein CASGGTSAQKETQYF.

The chain uses TRBV7-9 and TRBJ2-5; D perhaps matches TRBD1 (5 bases). CDR3 length: 13 amino acids. V lost 3 bases and J lost 5, with 10 bases in between. CDR1 is SEHNR, CDR2 FQNEAQ, per germline (reference sequence). In DNA form, the CDR3 reads TGTGCCAGCAGCTTTTCAGGGTTGGAGACCCAGTACTTC. It specifies CASSFSGLETQYF.

The J gene is TRBJ2-3, the V gene TRBV6-5; TRBD1 might be the D (5 bases). From germline, CDR1 is MNHEY and CDR2 SVGAGI. The CDR3 covers 12 residues. V was trimmed by 2 bases and J by 8 bases, leaving 8 bases between them. CDR3 loop: CASSYMGRTQYF. The CDR3 DNA sequence: TGTGCCAGCAGTTACATGGGGCGTACGCAGTATTTT.

V usage is TRBV7-9 and J usage is TRBJ1-1; no definite D call. Per the germline V gene, CDR1 is SEHNR and CDR2 is FQNEAQ (reference sequence). The CDR3 sequence is 14 residues long. The ends were cut back, 5 bases at V and 0 bases at J, with 10 bases in the middle. The CDR3 reads CASSPGGMNTEAFF. The DNA of the CDR3 is TGTGCCAGCAGCCCCGGAGGGATGAACACTGAAGCTTTCTTT.

The chain joins TRBV2 to TRBJ1-6; no definite D call. Trimming stripped 6 bases from V and 8 bases from J, with 11 bases between. CDR3 length equals 13 residues. Germline CDR1 and CDR2: SNHLY and FYNNEI. The CDR3 is CASSRLGDSPLHF. The CDR3 DNA reads as TGTGCCAGCAGCCGGCTCGGGGATTCACCCCTCCACTTT.

The rearrangement uses TRBV28 and TRBJ1-6; D not resolved. The CDR3 is 14 residues long. The germline CDR1 and CDR2 sequences are MDHEN and SYDVKM. Deletions cut 6 bases from V and 0 bases from J, with 6 bases between. CDR3 amino acids: CASRRSSYNSPLHF. The CDR3 DNA reads as TGTGCCAGCAGGCGGAGCTCCTATAATTCACCCCTCCACTTT.

V usage is TRBV7-9 and J usage is TRBJ1-1; 11 bases fit TRBD1. With 5 bases clipped from V and 0 bases from J, the junction kept 5 bases outside the gene matches. The germline V gene encodes CDR1 SEHNR and CDR2 FQNEAQ (reference sequence). This CDR3 has 16 residues. In DNA form, the CDR3 reads TGTGCCAGCAGCCCACCGGGACAGGGGGTGAACACTGAAGCTTTCTTT. Residues: CASSPPGQGVNTEAFF. The full variable domain, rest sourced from reference TRBV7-9 and TRBJ1-1, is DTGVSQNPRHKITKRGQNVTFRCDPISEHNRLYWYRQTLGQGPEFLTYFQNEAQLEKSRLLSDRFSAERPKGSFSTLEIQRTEQGDSAMYLCASSPPGQGVNTEAFFGQGTRLTVV.

This clone came up a few times. This sequence joins TRBV10-1 and TRBJ1-2, with D hard to call. The germline CDR1 and CDR2 sequences are WNHNN and SYGVQD (reference sequence). Trimming stripped 5 bases from V and 9 bases from J, with 10 bases between. The CDR3 spans 11 residues. CDR3 DNA: TGCGCCAGCAGTAGCGGTAGAAGCTACACCTTC. Translated, it gives CASSSGRSYTF.

This clone came up a few times. This chain uses TRBV30 with TRBJ1-1, with D perhaps TRBD1 (6 bases). The CDR3 is 13 amino acids. V lost 1 base to trimming and J lost 1 base, with 7 bases between them. From germline, CDR1 is GTSNPN and CDR2 SVGIG (reference sequence). The DNA for the CDR3 is TGTGCCTGGAGTGGGGGACAGAACACTGAAGCTTTCTTT. It codes for CAWSGGQNTEAFF.

V usage is TRBV27 and J usage is TRBJ1-1, with D possibly being TRBD1 (5 bases). The CDR3 loop spans 18 amino acids. CDR1 MNHEY and CDR2 SMNVEV come from the germline V gene (reference sequence). The germline V and J ends were trimmed by 3 bases and 1 base, with 21 bases remaining between them. The CDR3 region has the DNA TGTGCCAGCAGTTTTAATCCCAATGGCGGGACGGGGAACACTGAAGCTTTCTTT. It codes for CASSFNPNGGTGNTEAFF.

The rearrangement links TRBV4-2 to TRBJ2-5, with D perhaps TRBD2 (5 bases). The CDR3 is 17 amino acids. Trimming left V 4 bases short and J 0 bases short, with 18 bases between. Germline loops: CDR1 LGHNA, CDR2 YNFKEQ. This chain's CDR3 is CASSPSLKAVYQETQYF. DNA for the CDR3: TGTGCCAGCAGCCCGTCCCTTAAAGCGGTGTACCAAGAGACCCAGTACTTC.

V usage is TRBV6-6 and J usage is TRBJ1-5; a weak D match, TRBD1 (5 bases). The CDR3 spans 15 residues. Deletions cut 1 base from V and 3 bases from J, with 10 bases between. The germline CDR1 and CDR2 sequences are MNHNY and SVGAGI (reference sequence). The CDR3 protein is CASSYFTGLNQPQHF. The CDR3 DNA reads as TGTGCCAGCAGTTACTTCACAGGTCTCAATCAGCCCCAGCATTTT.

The V gene is TRBV7-2, the J gene TRBJ2-3; TRBD2 agrees at 8 bases. The CDR3 totals 17 residues. From germline, CDR1 is SGHTA and CDR2 FQGNSA. V was clipped by 1 base and J by 0 bases; unmatched bases: 6. Here the CDR3 reads CASSLGPAGVSTDTQYF. Written as DNA, the CDR3 is TGTGCCAGCAGCTTAGGTCCAGCGGGGGTAAGCACAGATACGCAGTATTTT. Complete variable domain (other parts from reference TRBV7-2 and TRBJ2-3): GAGVSQSPSNKVTEKGKDVELRCDPISGHTALYWYRQSLGQGLEFLIYFQGNSAPDKSGLPSDRFSAERTGGSVSTLTIQRTQQEDSAVYLCASSLGPAGVSTDTQYFGPGTRLTVL.

The V and J genes are TRBV11-2 and TRBJ2-5; TRBD1 is a possible D gene (6 bases). Per germline, CDR1 SGHAT and CDR2 FQNNGV. V was shortened by 1 base and J by 5 bases, with 20 bases between the two germline ends. This CDR3 comprises 17 residues. CDR3 residues: CASSLGVVGAIAETQYF. In nucleotides, the CDR3 is TGTGCCAGCAGCTTAGGGGTAGTGGGGGCCATCGCGGAGACCCAGTACTTC.

The CDR3 sequence is CATSRDQGTGGNEQFF. In DNA, the CDR3 is TGTGCCACCAGCAGAGATCAAGGCACGGGGGGGAATGAGCAGTTCTTC. The chain combines TRBV15 with TRBJ2-1, with 8 positions matching TRBD2. V shed 0 bases, J shed 7 bases, and the junction held 8 bases outside the gene matches. The CDR3 runs 16 residues. Germline V lookup: CDR1 LNHNV, CDR2 YYDKDF (reference sequence).

This clone was observed a single time. The V gene is TRBV28, the J gene TRBJ2-1; 8 bases are shared with TRBD1. The germline V gene encodes CDR1 MDHEN and CDR2 SYDVKM. The CDR3 is 14 residues long. V dropped 6 bases and J dropped 9; count of bases not matched to a gene: 10. CDR3 amino acids: CASSHPDRASEQFF. CDR3 coding DNA: TGTGCCAGCAGCCACCCGGACAGGGCATCTGAGCAGTTCTTC.

This clone was seen a single time. The chain has TRBV4-1 and TRBJ2-3; TRBD1 matches 7 bases. CDR3 length: 15 amino acids. V was pared by 4 bases and J by 2 bases, with 6 bases of the junction left unmatched. Germline V lookup: CDR1 MGHRA, CDR2 YSYEKL. The CDR3: CASSLRQGPTDTQYF. DNA for the CDR3: TGCGCCAGCAGCCTCCGACAGGGCCCCACAGATACGCAGTATTTT.

V usage is TRBV7-2 and J usage is TRBJ2-2, with 11 bases that match TRBD2. The CDR3 is made up of 22 amino acids. The ends lost 0 bases at V and 4 bases at J; junction bases unmatched: 19. Germline V gives CDR1 SGHTA, CDR2 FQGNSA. Written as DNA, the CDR3 is TGTGCCAGCAGCTTAGCAGGCGGGATCCTAGCGGGGGGCCGGGGAGTCACCGGGGAGCTGTTTTTT. Translating gives CASSLAGGILAGGRGVTGELFF.

The chain couples TRBV7-9 to TRBJ2-3; D uncertain. CDR1 is SEHNR, CDR2 FQNEAQ, per germline (reference sequence). CDR3 length: 13 residues. V was trimmed by 5 bases and J by 2 bases, leaving 8 bases between them. CDR3 in DNA: TGTGCCAGCAGCAGAGAGAACACAGATACGCAGTATTTT. Its translation: CASSRENTDTQYF.

The chain employs TRBV13 and TRBJ2-7; 12 positions agree with TRBD2. V was clipped by 4 bases and J by 0 bases; unmatched bases: 4. Germline lookup yields CDR1 PRHDT and CDR2 FYEKMQ (reference sequence). The CDR3 extends over 16 amino acids. The CDR3 DNA follows: TGTGCCAGCAGCTCCGGACTAGCGGGGTACTCCTACGAGCAGTACTTC. Translation gives CASSSGLAGYSYEQYF.

This rearrangement joins TRBV2 to TRBJ2-7; 10 bases are shared with TRBD1. CDR3 length: 15 amino acids. The junction had 2 bases not matched to a gene; V was cut back by 0 bases and J by 3 bases. CDR1 and CDR2 from the germline V gene are SNHLY and FYNNEI. The CDR3 protein is CASSEARTGGYEQYV. The CDR3 nucleotides are TGTGCCAGCAGTGAAGCGAGGACAGGGGGCTACGAGCAGTACGTC.

Only a few counts were recorded for this clone. The chain uses TRBV5-1 and TRBJ2-7, with D unclear. Per germline, CDR1 SGHRS and CDR2 YFSETQ. Trimming pared 2 bases from V and 4 bases from J, leaving 16 bases between. CDR3 length equals 15 residues. The CDR3 region is CASSFSSGMIYEQYF. CDR3 nucleotides: TGCGCCAGCAGCTTCAGTTCAGGTATGATTTACGAGCAGTACTTC.